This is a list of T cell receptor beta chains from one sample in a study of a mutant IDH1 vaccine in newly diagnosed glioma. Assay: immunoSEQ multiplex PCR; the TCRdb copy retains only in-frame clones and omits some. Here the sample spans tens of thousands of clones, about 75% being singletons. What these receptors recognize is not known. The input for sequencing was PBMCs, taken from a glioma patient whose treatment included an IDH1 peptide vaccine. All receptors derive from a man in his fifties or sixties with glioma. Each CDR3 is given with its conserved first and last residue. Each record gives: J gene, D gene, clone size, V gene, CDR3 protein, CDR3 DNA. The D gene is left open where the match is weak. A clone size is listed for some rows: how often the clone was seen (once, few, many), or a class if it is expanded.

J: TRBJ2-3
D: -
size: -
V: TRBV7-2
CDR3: CASTQIRDLSTDTQYF
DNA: TGTGCCAGCACCCAAATCCGGGATCTAAGCACAGATACGCAGTATTTT

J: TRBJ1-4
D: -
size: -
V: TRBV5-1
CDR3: CASSLGQLATNEKLFF
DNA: TGCGCCAGCAGCTTGGGTCAGCTAGCAACTAATGAAAAACTGTTTTTT

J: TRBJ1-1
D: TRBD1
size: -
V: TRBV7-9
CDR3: CASSYGTAVNGEAFF
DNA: TGTGCCAGCAGCTACGGGACAGCAGTGAACGGTGAAGCTTTCTTT

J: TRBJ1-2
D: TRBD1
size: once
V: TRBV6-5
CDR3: CASRRQGDQGYTF
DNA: TGTGCCAGCCGACGACAGGGAGATCAGGGCTACACCTTC

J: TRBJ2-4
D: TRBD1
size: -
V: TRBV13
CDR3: CASSLTYKDRAILAKNIQYF
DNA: TGTGCCAGCAGCCTCACTTATAAGGACAGGGCTATACTAGCCAAAAACATTCAGTACTTC

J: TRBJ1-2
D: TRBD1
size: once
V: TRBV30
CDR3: CAWRARDRGFSGYTF
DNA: TGTGCCTGGAGGGCCCGGGACAGGGGGTTCAGTGGCTACACCTTC

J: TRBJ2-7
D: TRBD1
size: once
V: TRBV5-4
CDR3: CASSLDRGIYEQYF
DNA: TGTGCCAGCAGCCTTGACAGGGGAATTTACGAGCAGTACTTC

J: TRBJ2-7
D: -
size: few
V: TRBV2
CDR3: CASSAGYEQYF
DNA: TGTGCCAGCTCGGCAGGCTACGAGCAGTACTTC

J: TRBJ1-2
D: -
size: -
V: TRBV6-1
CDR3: CASSENRANYGYTF
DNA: TGTGCCAGCAGTGAAAATAGGGCTAACTATGGCTACACCTTC

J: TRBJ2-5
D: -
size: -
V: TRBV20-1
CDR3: CSAERETQYF
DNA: TGCAGTGCAGAGAGGGAGACCCAGTACTTC

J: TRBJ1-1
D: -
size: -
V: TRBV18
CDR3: CASSPRQGETEAFF
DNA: TGTGCCAGCTCACCAAGGCAGGGAGAGACTGAAGCTTTCTTT

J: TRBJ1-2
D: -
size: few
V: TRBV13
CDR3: CASSLEQGRSGYTF
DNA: TGTGCCAGCAGCTTAGAGCAGGGGAGAAGTGGCTACACCTTC